The next 18 T cell receptor beta chains were all read from a single sample in a study of blood T cell repertoires in COVID-19. Here immunoSEQ multiplex PCR was the method, and the copy in TCRdb shows in-frame clones only, minus some. In the table there are about 99,000 clones, 87% of which are singletons. Sequenced input: peripheral blood. These receptors were taken from a man aged 45-65 years in a cohort sampled during active COVID-19.

This clone is a singleton in its sample. The V gene is TRBV11-3, the J gene TRBJ2-1; 7 bases fit TRBD1. Germline CDR1 reads SGHNT; CDR2 reads YENEEA. V trimming: 5 bases; J trimming: 7 bases; junction bases outside the gene matches: 8. The length of the CDR3 is 14 residues. Here the CDR3 reads CASSPGTATNEQFF. CDR3 coding DNA: TGTGCCAGCAGCCCGGGGACAGCAACTAATGAGCAGTTCTTC.

The chain employs TRBV7-8 and TRBJ2-1; tentative D call: TRBD1 (5 bases). Germline V lookup: CDR1 SGHVS, CDR2 FQNEAQ. The CDR3 totals 17 residues. V was pared by 5 bases and J by 3 bases, with 20 bases between. The DNA of the CDR3 is TGTGCCAGCAGCCCCGCGGAATTAGGGGCGGTCTACAATGAGCAGTTCTTC. Translated, it gives CASSPAELGAVYNEQFF.

The CDR3 sequence: CASSLREQTTGELFF. CDR3 sequence (DNA): TGTGCCAGCAGCTTACGGGAGCAGACCACCGGGGAGCTGTTTTTT. This chain joins TRBV7-2 and TRBJ2-2, with D perhaps TRBD2 (6 bases). Deletions cut 2 bases from V and 4 bases from J, with 11 bases between. This CDR3 comprises 15 residues. Germline V gene sequence: CDR1 SGHTA, CDR2 FQGNSA.

This rearrangement joins TRBV6-1 to TRBJ1-3; D may be TRBD1 (5 bases). The V end was cut by 2 bases, the J end by 0 bases, with 20 bases between. The CDR3 runs to 19 residues. Per germline, CDR1 MNHNS and CDR2 SASEGT. CDR3 loop: CASSEFGAKGRTSGNTIYF. The CDR3 DNA reads as TGTGCCAGCAGTGAATTTGGGGCGAAGGGGAGGACCTCTGGAAACACCATATATTTT.

This clone was found once. V gene TRBV6-4 combines with J gene TRBJ2-7, with D unresolved. V shed 2 bases and J shed 3 bases, with 17 bases lying between them. Germline lookup yields CDR1 MRHNA and CDR2 SNTAGT. The CDR3 is 16 amino acids. CDR3 loop: CASSDPDPNPGYEQYF. CDR3 in DNA: TGTGCCAGCAGTGACCCTGACCCCAATCCGGGCTACGAGCAGTACTTC.

This clone is a singleton in its sample. V usage is TRBV24-1 and J usage is TRBJ2-1; weak D call: TRBD1 (5 bases). V was trimmed by 4 bases and J by 5 bases, leaving 14 bases between them. The V gene's germline CDR1 is KGHDR and CDR2 SFDVKD. The CDR3 is 15 amino acids. The CDR3 spells CATSDRAGLNNEQFF. The CDR3 region has the DNA TGTGCCACCAGTGACCGGGCAGGGCTCAACAATGAGCAGTTCTTC.

The rearrangement links TRBV11-3 to TRBJ1-2; TRBD1 matches at 7 bases. The CDR3 is 15 amino acids. Germline V gives CDR1 SGHNT, CDR2 YENEEA. The trim removed 2 bases at V and 0 bases at J, leaving 3 bases unmatched. The CDR3 coding sequence is TGTGCCAGCAGCTTAACAGGGGAGGCTAACTATGGCTACACCTTC. Translation gives CASSLTGEANYGYTF.

The chain couples TRBV5-8 to TRBJ1-4, with 10 bases identical to TRBD1. CDR3 length equals 15 residues. Per the germline V gene, CDR1 is SGHTS and CDR2 is YDEGEE. Trimming removed 3 bases from V and 15 bases from J; junction bases left unmatched: 14. The CDR3 reads CASSSTGTGVIGVFF. In DNA form, the CDR3 reads TGTGCCAGCAGCTCCACCGGGACAGGGGTGATAGGGGTGTTTTTT. The variable domain in full, with the rest retrieved from reference TRBV5-8 and TRBJ1-4, is EAGVTQSPTHLIKTRGQQATLRCSPISGHTSVYWYQQALGLGLQFLLWYDEGEERNRGNFPPRFSGRQFPNYSSELNVNALELEDSALYLCASSSTGTGVIGVFFGSGTQLSVL.

This clone was counted between two and nine times. The V call is TRBV3-1 (or the pseudogene TRBV3-2), the J call TRBJ2-1; tentative D call: TRBD1 (6 bases). The V end lost 0 bases, the J end lost 4 bases, and 19 bases lay between the germline ends. CDR3 length equals 18 residues. The germline gives CDR1 LGHDT, CDR2 YNNKEL (reference sequence). The CDR3 reads CASSQDISGHRPYNEQFF. DNA of the CDR3: TGTGCCAGCAGCCAAGATATATCGGGACACCGGCCGTACAATGAGCAGTTCTTC.

This clone was seen only once. The chain employs TRBV4-3 and TRBJ2-7, with a tentative D call TRBD1 (5 bases). The CDR3 has 13 amino acids. The V end was cut by 4 bases, the J end by 2 bases, with 9 bases between. From germline, CDR1 is LGHNA and CDR2 YSLEER. The CDR3: CASSRDRAYEQYF. The DNA for the CDR3 is TGCGCCAGCAGCCGCGACAGAGCCTACGAGCAGTACTTC.

This rearrangement joins TRBV29-1 to TRBJ2-1; the D is unclear. The CDR3 contains 13 residues. The V end was cut by 4 bases, the J end by 5 bases, with 12 bases between. Germline V CDR1 and CDR2: SQVTM, ANQGSEA. CDR3 region: CSVGLSLDNEQFF. Written as DNA, the CDR3 is TGCAGCGTTGGGTTAAGCCTTGACAATGAGCAGTTCTTC.

The chain links TRBV3-1 (or the pseudogene TRBV3-2) to TRBJ2-5; D gene uncertain. CDR1 and CDR2 (germline): LGHDT, YNNKEL (reference sequence). The CDR3 covers 13 residues. Trimming left V 8 bases short and J 3 bases short, with 13 bases between. The CDR3 loop reads CASVSWLEETQYF. The CDR3 region has the DNA TGTGCCAGCGTTTCCTGGCTGGAAGAGACCCAGTACTTC.

The chain links TRBV18 to TRBJ2-3; 11 bases fit TRBD2. Germline CDR1 is KGHSH and CDR2 is LQKENI. V lost 3 bases and J lost 3; bases outside the gene matches: 8. This CDR3 is built from 17 residues. The CDR3 region is CASSPRPGLAVTDTQYF. In DNA form, the CDR3 reads TGTGCCAGCTCACCTCGCCCGGGACTAGCGGTAACAGATACGCAGTATTTT.

V usage is TRBV18 and J usage is TRBJ2-5; D possibly corresponds to TRBD2 (6 bases). The CDR3 has 16 residues. With 2 bases removed from V and 4 bases from J, the gap between germline ends came to 17 bases. Germline CDR1 KGHSH, CDR2 LQKENI. CDR3 nucleotide sequence: TGTGCCAGCTCACCAATCGAGCGAGGGAGGAGAGAGACCCAGTACTTC. Its translation is CASSPIERGRRETQYF. Complete variable domain (other parts from reference TRBV18 and TRBJ2-5): NAGVMQNPRHLVRRRGQEARLRCSPMKGHSHVYWYRQLPEEGLKFMVYLQKENIIDESGMPKERFSAEFPKEGPSILRIQQVVRGDSAAYFCASSPIERGRRETQYFGPGTRLLVL.

This chain links TRBV6-1 with TRBJ2-3, with D possibly TRBD1 on 7 matching bases. Trimming shortened V by 2 bases and J by 3 bases, and 15 bases separated the two germline ends. The CDR3 has 16 residues. CDR1 MNHNS and CDR2 SASEGT come from the germline V gene. CDR3 residues: CASSERQGGGTDTQYF. CDR3 coding DNA: TGTGCCAGCAGTGAAAGACAGGGAGGTGGAACAGATACGCAGTATTTT.

The V gene is TRBV18, the J gene TRBJ1-2, with D unresolved. V was cut by 3 bases and J by 8 bases, with 13 bases left in between. The CDR3 totals 13 residues. Germline V gene data show CDR1 as KGHSH and CDR2 as LQKENI. The chain's CDR3 is CASSPSGVNGYTF. The CDR3 nucleotides are TGTGCCAGCTCACCGAGCGGCGTAAACGGCTACACCTTC. The complete variable domain, with remaining parts taken from reference TRBV18 and TRBJ1-2, reads NAGVMQNPRHLVRRRGQEARLRCSPMKGHSHVYWYRQLPEEGLKFMVYLQKENIIDESGMPKERFSAEFPKEGPSILRIQQVVRGDSAAYFCASSPSGVNGYTFGSGTRLTVV.

The CDR3 reads CASSFWWRRDSPLHF. DNA for the CDR3: TGTGCCAGCAGCTTTTGGTGGCGGCGGGATTCACCCCTCCACTTT. The gene calls are TRBV5-5 and TRBJ1-6; D gene unclear. Germline V gene data show CDR1 as SGHKS and CDR2 as YYEKEE (reference sequence). With 2 bases removed from V and 8 bases from J, the gap between germline ends came to 14 bases. There are 15 residues in the CDR3.

CDR3 region: CASSDGVSQPQHF. The CDR3 region has the DNA TGTGCCAGCAGTGACGGGGTAAGTCAGCCCCAGCATTTT. The V call is TRBV6-1, the J call TRBJ1-5; no clear D gene. V lost 3 bases, J lost 6 bases, and 9 bases lay in between. The CDR3 runs 13 residues. In germline, CDR1 is MNHNS, CDR2 SASEGT.